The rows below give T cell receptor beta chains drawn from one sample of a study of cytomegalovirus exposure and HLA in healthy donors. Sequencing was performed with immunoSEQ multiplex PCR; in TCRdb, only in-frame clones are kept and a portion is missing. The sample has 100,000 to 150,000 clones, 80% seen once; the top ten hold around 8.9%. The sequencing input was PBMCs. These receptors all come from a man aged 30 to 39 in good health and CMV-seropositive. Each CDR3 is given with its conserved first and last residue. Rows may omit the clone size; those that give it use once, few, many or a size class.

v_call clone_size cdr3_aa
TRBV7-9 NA CASSFRRGRNEQYF
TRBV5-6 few CASSGGQVNTGELFF
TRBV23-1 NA CASSQSHYRETQYF
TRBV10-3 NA CAVGTGAYEQYF
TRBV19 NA CASSMGTGPGFF
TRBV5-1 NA CASSPGTQSYNEQFF
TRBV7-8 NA CASSSGGASEQFF
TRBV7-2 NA CASSSLYADTQYF
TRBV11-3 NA CASSLGAAGELFF
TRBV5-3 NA CARSGQNTEAFF
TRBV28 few CASSFFQGRTEAFF
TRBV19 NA CASRPTQGGGGSTDTQYF
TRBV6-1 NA CASRVLAGGTYEQYF
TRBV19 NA CASSLRGGYGQPQHF
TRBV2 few CASTGTTNTGELFF
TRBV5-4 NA CASSPEPLAGEYNEQFF
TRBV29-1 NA CSVQQVRDYNEQFF
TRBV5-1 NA CASSISGVEYNEQFF
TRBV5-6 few CASSLNQGRSPLHF
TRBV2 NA CASSSDSTTYGYTF
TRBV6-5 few CASSGEVGGFNEQFF
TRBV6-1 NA CASSDGAGGPTDTQYF
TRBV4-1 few CASSPRGTSGQKNIQYF
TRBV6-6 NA CASRGQGMGYGYTF
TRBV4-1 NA CASSQDRGLSEAFF
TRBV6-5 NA CASSIRQGMNTEAFF
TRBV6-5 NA CASSSKGGTVYEQYF
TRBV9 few CASRASGGAGEQFF